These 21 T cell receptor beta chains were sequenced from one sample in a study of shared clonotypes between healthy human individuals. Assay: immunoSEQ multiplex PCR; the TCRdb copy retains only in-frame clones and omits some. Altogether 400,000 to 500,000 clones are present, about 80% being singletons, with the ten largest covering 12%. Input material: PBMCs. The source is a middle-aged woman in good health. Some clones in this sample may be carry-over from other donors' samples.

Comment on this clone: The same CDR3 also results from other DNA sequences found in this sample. The CDR3 DNA follows: TGTGCCAGCAGTTTTGGGGGACTTGAAGCTTTCTTT. It specifies CASSFGGLEAFF. This chain links TRBV28 with TRBJ1-1, with D possibly TRBD1 on 5 matching bases. The CDR3 spans 12 residues. Between the trimmed V and J ends, which lost 3 bases and 7 bases, there was a span of 9 bases. The germline V gene has CDR1 MDHEN and CDR2 SYDVKM.

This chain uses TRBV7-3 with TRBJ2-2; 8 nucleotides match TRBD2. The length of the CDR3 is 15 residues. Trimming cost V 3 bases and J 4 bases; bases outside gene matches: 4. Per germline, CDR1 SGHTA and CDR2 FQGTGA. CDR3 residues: CASSFSGRSTGELFF. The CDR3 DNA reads TGTGCCAGCAGCTTCAGCGGGAGAAGCACCGGGGAGCTGTTTTTT.

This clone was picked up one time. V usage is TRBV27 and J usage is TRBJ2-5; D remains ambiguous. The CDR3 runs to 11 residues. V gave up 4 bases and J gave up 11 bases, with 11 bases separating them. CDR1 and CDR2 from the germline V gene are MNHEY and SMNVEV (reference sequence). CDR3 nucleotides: TGTGCCAGCAGTTCCCTAGGTTATCAGTACTTC. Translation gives CASSSLGYQYF.

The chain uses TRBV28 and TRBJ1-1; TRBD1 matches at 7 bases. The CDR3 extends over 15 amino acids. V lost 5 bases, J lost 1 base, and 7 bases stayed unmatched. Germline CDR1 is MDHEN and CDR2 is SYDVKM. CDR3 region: CASSTEGAPNTEAFF. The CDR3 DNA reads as TGTGCCAGCAGTACAGAGGGGGCACCGAACACTGAAGCTTTCTTT.

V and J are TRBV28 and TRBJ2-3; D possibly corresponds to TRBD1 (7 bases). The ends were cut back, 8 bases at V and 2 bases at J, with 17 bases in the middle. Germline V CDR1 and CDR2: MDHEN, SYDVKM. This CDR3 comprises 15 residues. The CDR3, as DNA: TGTGCCAGCCATCAGGGGGGCACCCCCACAGATACGCAGTATTTT. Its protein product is CASHQGGTPTDTQYF.

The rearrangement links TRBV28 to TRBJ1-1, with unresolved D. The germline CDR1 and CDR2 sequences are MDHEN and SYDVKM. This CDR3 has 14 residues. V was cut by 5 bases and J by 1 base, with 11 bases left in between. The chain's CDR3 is CASSPVGRNTEAFF. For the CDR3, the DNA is TGTGCCAGCAGTCCCGTCGGGAGGAACACTGAAGCTTTCTTT.

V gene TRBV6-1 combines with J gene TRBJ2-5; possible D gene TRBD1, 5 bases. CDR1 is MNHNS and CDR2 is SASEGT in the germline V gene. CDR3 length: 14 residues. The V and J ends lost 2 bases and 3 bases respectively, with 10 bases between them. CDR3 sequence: CASSEPSGKETQYF. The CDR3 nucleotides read TGTGCCAGCAGTGAACCTTCAGGGAAAGAGACCCAGTACTTC.

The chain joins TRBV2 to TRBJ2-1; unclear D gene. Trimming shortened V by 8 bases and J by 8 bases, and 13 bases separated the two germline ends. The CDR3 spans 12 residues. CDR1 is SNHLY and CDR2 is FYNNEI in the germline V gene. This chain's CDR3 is CASRNVVHEQFF. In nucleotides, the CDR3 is TGTGCCAGCCGCAATGTCGTTCATGAGCAGTTCTTC.

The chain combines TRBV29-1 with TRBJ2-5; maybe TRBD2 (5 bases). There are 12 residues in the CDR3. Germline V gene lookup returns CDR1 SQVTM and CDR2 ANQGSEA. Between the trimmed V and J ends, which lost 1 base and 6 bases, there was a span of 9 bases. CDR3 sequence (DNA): TGCAGCGTTGAAGGTAGCGAGCAGACCCAGTACTTC. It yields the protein CSVEGSEQTQYF.

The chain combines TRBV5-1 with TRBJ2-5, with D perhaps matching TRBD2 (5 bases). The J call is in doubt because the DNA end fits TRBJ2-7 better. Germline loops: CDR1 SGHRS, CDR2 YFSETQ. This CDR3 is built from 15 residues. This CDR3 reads CASSLAIGVTYEQYF. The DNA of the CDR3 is TGCGCCAGCAGCTTGGCCATCGGGGTCACCTACGAGCAGTACTTC.

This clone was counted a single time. The CDR3 coding sequence is TGTGCCAGCAGTCATTTACAGGGGAACACTGAAGCTTTCTTT. Its protein is CASSHLQGNTEAFF. The rearrangement uses TRBV6-1 and TRBJ1-1, with D tentatively TRBD1 (6 bases). CDR3 length equals 14 residues. The V end lost 5 bases, the J end lost 1 base, and 11 bases lay between the germline ends. The V gene's germline CDR1 is MNHNS and CDR2 SASEGT.

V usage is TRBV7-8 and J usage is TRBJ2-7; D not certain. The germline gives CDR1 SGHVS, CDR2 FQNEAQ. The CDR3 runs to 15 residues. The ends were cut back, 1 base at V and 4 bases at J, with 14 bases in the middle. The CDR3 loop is CASSLEHSDPYEQYF. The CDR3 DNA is TGTGCCAGCAGCTTAGAACACAGTGACCCATACGAGCAGTACTTC.

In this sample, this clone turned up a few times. CDR3 region: CASSLPPRDSRGNTIYF. CDR3 nucleotides: TGCGCCAGCAGCCTTCCCCCCCGGGACAGCCGAGGAAACACCATATATTTT. V is TRBV4-1 and J is TRBJ1-3, with 7 bases matching TRBD1. Germline V CDR1 and CDR2: MGHRA, YSYEKL. The CDR3 covers 17 residues. Germline trimming cut 4 bases from V and 4 bases from J; bases unmatched to any gene: 13.

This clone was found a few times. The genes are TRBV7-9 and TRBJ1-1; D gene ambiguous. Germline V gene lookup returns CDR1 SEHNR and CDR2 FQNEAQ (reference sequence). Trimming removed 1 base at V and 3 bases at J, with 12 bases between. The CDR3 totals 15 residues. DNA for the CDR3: TGTGCCAGCAGCTTAGGGGAGCTTTACGACACTGAAGCTTTCTTT. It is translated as CASSLGELYDTEAFF.

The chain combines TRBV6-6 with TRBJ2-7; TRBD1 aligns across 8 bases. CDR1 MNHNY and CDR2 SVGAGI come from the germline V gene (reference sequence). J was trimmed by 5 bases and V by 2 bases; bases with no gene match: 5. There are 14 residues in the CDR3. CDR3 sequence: CASSYGSQGDEQYF. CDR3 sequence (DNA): TGTGCCAGCAGTTACGGTTCACAGGGGGACGAGCAGTACTTC.

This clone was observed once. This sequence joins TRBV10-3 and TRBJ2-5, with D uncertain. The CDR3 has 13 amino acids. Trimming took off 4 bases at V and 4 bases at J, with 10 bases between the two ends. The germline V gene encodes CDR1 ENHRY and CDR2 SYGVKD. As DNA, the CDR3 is TGTGCCATCAGTGTTGGGCCGGGAGAGACCCAGTACTTC. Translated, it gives CAISVGPGETQYF.

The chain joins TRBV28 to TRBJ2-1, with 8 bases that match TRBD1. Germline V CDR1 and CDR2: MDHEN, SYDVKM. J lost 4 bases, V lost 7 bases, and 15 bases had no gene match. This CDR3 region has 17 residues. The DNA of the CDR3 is TGTGCCAGCACTCTACCCGTCGGACAGGGTGGATACAATGAGCAGTTCTTC. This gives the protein CASTLPVGQGGYNEQFF.

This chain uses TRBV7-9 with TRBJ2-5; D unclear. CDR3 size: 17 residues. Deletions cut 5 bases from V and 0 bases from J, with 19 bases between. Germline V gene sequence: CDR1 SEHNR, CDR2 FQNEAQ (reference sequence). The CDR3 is CASSPGFGNGYQETQYF. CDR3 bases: TGTGCCAGCAGCCCCGGGTTTGGCAACGGGTACCAAGAGACCCAGTACTTC.

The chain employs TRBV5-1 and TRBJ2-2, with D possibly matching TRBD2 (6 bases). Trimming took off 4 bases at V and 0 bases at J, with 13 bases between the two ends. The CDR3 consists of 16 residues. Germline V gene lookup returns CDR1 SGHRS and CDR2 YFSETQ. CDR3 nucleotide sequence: TGCGCCAGCAGCGCGACCGGGACTCCGAACACCGGGGAGCTGTTTTTT. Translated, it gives CASSATGTPNTGELFF.

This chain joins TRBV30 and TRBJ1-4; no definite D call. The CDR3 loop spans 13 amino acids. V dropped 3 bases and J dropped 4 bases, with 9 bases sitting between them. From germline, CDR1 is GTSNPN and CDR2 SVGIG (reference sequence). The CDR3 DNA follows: TGTGCCTGGAGCCTTACCCTTAATGAAAAACTGTTTTTT. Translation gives CAWSLTLNEKLFF.

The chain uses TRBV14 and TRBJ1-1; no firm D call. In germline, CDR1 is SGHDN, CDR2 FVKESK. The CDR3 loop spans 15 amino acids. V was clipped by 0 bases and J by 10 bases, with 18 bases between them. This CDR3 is CASSQDQGQPPRAFF. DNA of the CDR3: TGTGCCAGCAGCCAAGATCAAGGCCAGCCGCCCCGAGCTTTCTTT.